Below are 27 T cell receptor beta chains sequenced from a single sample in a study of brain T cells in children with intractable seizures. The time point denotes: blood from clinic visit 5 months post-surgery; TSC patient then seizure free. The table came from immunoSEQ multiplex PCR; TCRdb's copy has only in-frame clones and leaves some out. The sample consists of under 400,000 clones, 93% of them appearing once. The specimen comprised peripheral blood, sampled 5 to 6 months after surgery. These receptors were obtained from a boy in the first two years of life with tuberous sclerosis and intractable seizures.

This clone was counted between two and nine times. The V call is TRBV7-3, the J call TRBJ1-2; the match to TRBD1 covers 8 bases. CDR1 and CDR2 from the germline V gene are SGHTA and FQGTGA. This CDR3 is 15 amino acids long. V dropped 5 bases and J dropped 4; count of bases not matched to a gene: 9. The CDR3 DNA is TGTGCCAGCAGCCCGGAGGCAGGGGGCACCTATGGCTACACCTTC. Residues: CASSPEAGGTYGYTF.

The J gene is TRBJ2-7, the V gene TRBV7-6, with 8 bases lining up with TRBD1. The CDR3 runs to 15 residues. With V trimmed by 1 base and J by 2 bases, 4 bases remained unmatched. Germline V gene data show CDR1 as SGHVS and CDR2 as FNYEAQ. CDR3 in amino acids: CASSLGAGGPYEQYF. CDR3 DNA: TGTGCCAGCAGCTTAGGGGCAGGGGGCCCCTACGAGCAGTACTTC.

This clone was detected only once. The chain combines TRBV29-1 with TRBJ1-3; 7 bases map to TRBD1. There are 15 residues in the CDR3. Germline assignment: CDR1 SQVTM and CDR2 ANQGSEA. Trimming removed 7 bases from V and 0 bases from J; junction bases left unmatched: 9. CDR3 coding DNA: TGCAGCGGACAGGGCCCAGGCAGCTCTGGAAACACCATATATTTT. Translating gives CSGQGPGSSGNTIYF.

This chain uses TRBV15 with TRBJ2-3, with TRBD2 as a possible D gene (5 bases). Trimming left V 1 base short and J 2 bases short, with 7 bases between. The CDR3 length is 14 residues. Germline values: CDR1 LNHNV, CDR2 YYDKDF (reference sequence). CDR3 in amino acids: CATSRGLNTDTQYF. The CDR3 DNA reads TGTGCCACCAGCAGAGGACTAAACACAGATACGCAGTATTTT.

For the CDR3, the DNA is TGTGCCAGCAGTGGGTGGGCCGGGACAGGGAGCAATGAGCAGTTCTTC. This translates into CASSGWAGTGSNEQFF. V gene TRBV6-1 combines with J gene TRBJ2-1, with TRBD1 identical over 9 bases. Unmatched junction bases numbered 10, after V lost 4 bases and J lost 6 bases. CDR3 length: 16 residues. Germline V gives CDR1 MNHNS, CDR2 SASEGT.

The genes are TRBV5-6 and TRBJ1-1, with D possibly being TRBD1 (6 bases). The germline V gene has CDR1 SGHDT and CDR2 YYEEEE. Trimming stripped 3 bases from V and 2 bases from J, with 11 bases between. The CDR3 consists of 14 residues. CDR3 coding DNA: TGTGCCAGCAGCTGGGGGACAAGCAACACTGAAGCTTTCTTT. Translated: CASSWGTSNTEAFF.

CDR3 sequence reads: CASSSGLAWDTQYF. The CDR3 bases are TGTGCCAGCAGCTCCGGACTAGCTTGGGATACGCAGTATTTT. The chain is built from TRBV7-3 and TRBJ2-3, with 8 bases aligning to TRBD2. Germline CDR1 reads SGHTA; CDR2 reads FQGTGA. The CDR3 is made up of 14 amino acids. Trimming cost V 4 bases and J 6 bases; bases outside gene matches: 6.

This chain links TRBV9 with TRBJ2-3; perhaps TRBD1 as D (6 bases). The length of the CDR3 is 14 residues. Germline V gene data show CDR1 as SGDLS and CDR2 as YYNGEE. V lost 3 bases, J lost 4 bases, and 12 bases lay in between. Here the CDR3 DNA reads TGTGCCAGCAGCGCAGGGGTGGGGGCAGATACGCAGTATTTT. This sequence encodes CASSAGVGADTQYF.

The CDR3 spells CASSQGTVSNQPQHF. Written as DNA, the CDR3 is TGTGCCAGCAGCCAAGGGACGGTTAGCAATCAGCCCCAGCATTTT. The genes are TRBV16 and TRBJ1-5; possibly TRBD1 for D (5 bases). The CDR3 runs to 15 residues. Germline CDR1 is KGHSY and CDR2 is FQNENV. Trimming shortened V by 2 bases and J by 0 bases, and 8 bases separated the two germline ends.

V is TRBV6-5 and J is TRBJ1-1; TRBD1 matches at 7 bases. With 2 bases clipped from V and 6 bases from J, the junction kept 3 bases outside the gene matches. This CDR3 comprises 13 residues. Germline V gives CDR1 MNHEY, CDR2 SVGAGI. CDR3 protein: CASSYTGVAEAFF. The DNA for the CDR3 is TGTGCCAGCAGTTACACAGGGGTGGCTGAAGCTTTCTTT.

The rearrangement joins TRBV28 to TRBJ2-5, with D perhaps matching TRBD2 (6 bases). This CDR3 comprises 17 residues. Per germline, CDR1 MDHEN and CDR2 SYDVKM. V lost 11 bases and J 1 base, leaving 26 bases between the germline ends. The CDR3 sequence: CASSSSSGGGTQETQYF. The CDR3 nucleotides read TGTGCCTCAAGCAGTTCCTCCGGCGGAGGGACCCAAGAGACCCAGTACTTC.

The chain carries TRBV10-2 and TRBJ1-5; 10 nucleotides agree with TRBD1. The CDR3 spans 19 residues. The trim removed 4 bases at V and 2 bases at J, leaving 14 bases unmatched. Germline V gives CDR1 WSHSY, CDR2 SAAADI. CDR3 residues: CASSGVWGQGRMGNQPQHF. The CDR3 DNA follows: TGCGCCAGCAGTGGGGTTTGGGGACAGGGGAGGATGGGCAATCAGCCCCAGCATTTT.

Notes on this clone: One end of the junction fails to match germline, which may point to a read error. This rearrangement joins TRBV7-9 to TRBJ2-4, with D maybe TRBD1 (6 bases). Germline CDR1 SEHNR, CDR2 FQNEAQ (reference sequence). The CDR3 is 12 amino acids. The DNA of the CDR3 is TGTGTCAGCCAGGGGGCCAAAAACATTCAGTACTTC. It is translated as CVSQGAKNIQYF.

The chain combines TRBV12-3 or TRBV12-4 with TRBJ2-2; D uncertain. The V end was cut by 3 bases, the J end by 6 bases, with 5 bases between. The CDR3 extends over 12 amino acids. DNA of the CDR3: TGTGCCAGCAGTTTCGTTCCCGGGGAGCTGTTTTTT. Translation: CASSFVPGELFF.

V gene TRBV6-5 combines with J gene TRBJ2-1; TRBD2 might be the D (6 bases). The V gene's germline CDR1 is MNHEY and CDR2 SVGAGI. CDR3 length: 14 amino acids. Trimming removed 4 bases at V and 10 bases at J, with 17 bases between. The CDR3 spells CASSSDSLAGEQFF. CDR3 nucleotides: TGTGCCAGCAGTTCTGACTCTCTCGCGGGGGAGCAGTTCTTC.

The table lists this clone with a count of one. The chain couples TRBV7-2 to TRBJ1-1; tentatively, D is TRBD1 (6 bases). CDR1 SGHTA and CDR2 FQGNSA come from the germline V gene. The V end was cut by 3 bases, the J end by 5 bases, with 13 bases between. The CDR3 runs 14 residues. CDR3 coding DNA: TGTGCCAGCAGCTTCTACAGGGATGGGACTGAAGCTTTCTTT. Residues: CASSFYRDGTEAFF.

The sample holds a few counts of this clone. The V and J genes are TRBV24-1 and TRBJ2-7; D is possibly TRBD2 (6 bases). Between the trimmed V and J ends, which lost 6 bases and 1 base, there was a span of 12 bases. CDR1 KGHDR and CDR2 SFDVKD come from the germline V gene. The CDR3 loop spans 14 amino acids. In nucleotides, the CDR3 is TGTGCCACCAGTCCCGGGGGACCTTCCTACGAGCAGTACTTC. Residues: CATSPGGPSYEQYF.

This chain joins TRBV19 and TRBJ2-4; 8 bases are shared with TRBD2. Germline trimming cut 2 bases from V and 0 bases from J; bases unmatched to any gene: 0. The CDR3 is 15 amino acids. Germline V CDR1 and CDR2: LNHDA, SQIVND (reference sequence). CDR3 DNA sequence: TGTGCCAGTAGTATACTAGCGGGAGCCAAAAACATTCAGTACTTC. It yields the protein CASSILAGAKNIQYF. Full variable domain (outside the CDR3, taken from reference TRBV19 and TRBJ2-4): DGGITQSPKYLFRKEGQNVTLSCEQNLNHDAMYWYRQDPGQGLRLIYYSQIVNDFQKGDIAEGYSVSREKKESFPLTVTSAQKNPTAFYLCASSILAGAKNIQYFGAGTRLSVL.

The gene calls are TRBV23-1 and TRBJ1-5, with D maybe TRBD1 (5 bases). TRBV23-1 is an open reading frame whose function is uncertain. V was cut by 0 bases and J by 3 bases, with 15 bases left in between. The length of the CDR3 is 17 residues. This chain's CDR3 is CASSQSGGQGDNQPQHF. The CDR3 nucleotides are TGCGCCAGCAGTCAATCAGGTGGGCAGGGCGACAATCAGCCCCAGCATTTT.

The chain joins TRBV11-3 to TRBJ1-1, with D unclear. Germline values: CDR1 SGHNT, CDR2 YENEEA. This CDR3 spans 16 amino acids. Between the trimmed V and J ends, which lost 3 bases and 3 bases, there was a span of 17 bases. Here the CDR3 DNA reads TGTGCCAGCAGCTTCTCCCTTTCCAGCCCTTACACTGAAGCTTTCTTT. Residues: CASSFSLSSPYTEAFF.

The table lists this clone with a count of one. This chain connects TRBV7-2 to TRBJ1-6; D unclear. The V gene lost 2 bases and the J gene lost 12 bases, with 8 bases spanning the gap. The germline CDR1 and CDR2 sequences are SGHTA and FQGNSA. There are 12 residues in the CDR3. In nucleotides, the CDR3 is TGTGCCAGCAGCTTACCCGACATACCCCTCCACTTT. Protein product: CASSLPDIPLHF.

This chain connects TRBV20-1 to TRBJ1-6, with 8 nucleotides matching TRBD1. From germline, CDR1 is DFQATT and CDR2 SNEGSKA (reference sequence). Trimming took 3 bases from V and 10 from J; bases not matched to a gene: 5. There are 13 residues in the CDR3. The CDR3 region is CSASEQGVSPLHF. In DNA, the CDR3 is TGCAGTGCTAGTGAACAGGGGGTATCACCCCTCCACTTT.

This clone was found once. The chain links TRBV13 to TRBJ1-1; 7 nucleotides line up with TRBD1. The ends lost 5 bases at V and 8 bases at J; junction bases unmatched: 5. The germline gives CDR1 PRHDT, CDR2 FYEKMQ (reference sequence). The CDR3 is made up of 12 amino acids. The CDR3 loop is CASSLLRGEAFF. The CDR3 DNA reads TGTGCCAGCAGCCTGCTCAGGGGGGAAGCTTTCTTT.

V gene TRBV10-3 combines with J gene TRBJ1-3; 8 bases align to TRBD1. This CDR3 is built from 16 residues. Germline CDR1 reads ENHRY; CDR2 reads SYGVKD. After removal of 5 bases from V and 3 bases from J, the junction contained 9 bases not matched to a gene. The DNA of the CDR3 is TGTGCCATCAGTAAGACAGGGGTAACAAGTGGAAACACCATATATTTT. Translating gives CAISKTGVTSGNTIYF.

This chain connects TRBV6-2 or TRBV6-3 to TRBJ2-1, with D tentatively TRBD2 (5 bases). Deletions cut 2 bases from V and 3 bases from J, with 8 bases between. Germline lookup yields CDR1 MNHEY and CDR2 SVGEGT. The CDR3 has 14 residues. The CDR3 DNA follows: TGTGCCAGCAGTTACCCGAGGGTCTACAATGAGCAGTTCTTC. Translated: CASSYPRVYNEQFF.

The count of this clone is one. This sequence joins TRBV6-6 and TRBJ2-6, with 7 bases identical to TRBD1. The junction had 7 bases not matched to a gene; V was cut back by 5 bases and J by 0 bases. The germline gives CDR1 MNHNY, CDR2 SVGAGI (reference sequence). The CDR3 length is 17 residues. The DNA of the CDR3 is TGTGCCAGCAGTCGACGGACAGGTCCCTCTGGGGCCAACGTCCTGACTTTC. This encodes CASSRRTGPSGANVLTF.

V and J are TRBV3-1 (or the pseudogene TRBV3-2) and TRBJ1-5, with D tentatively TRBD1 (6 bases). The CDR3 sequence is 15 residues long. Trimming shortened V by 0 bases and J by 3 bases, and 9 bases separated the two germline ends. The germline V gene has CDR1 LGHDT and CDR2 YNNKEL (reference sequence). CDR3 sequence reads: CASSQDSGDNQPQHF. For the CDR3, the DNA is TGTGCCAGCAGCCAAGATTCAGGGGACAATCAGCCCCAGCATTTT.